These T cell receptor beta chains were read from a single sample in a study of blood T cell repertoires in COVID-19. Sequencing was performed with immunoSEQ multiplex PCR; in TCRdb, only in-frame clones are kept and a portion is missing. The repertoire has over 200,000 clones, approximately 90% of them found once; the top ten carry less than 3.5%. The sequencing sample was made of peripheral blood. All receptors come from a man aged 25-45 years with COVID-19, enrolled during active disease. The CDR3 runs from the conserved cysteine through the conserved F or W. Each record gives: J gene, D gene, V gene, clone size, CDR3 protein, CDR3 DNA. A D gene is named only where the DNA matches it firmly. Size is omitted from some rows. Given values are once, few, many or a class for expanded clones.

TRBJ1-2 NA TRBV4-1 once CASSQVLAGRSANYGYTF TGCGCCAGCAGCCAAGTCTTGGCAGGGCGAAGCGCTAACTATGGCTACACCTTC
TRBJ1-1 TRBD1 TRBV4-2 NA CASSQDGGQGALEAFF TGTGCCAGCAGCCAAGATGGAGGACAGGGGGCGCTTGAAGCTTTCTTT
TRBJ1-4 NA TRBV5-1 NA CASGPTGFGEKLFF TGCGCCAGCGGACCAACAGGGTTTGGTGAAAAACTGTTTTTT
TRBJ1-4 TRBD1 TRBV7-9 NA CASSLVLQGASLFF TGTGCCAGCAGCTTAGTTCTACAGGGGGCTTCACTGTTTTTT
TRBJ1-1 NA TRBV6-5 NA CASSYSRTGKNTEAFF TGTGCCAGCAGTTACTCGAGAACAGGGAAGAACACTGAAGCTTTCTTT
TRBJ1-1 NA TRBV19 NA CASSRQRDTEAFF TGTGCCAGTAGTAGACAGCGTGACACTGAAGCTTTCTTT
TRBJ2-1 TRBD2 TRBV2 NA CASRGLAVYNEQFF TGTGCCAGCAGGGGACTAGCGGTCTACAATGAGCAGTTCTTC
TRBJ1-5 NA TRBV19 NA CASSSAGAGKGATQHF TGTGCCAGTAGTAGCGCAGGGGCAGGAAAAGGCGCTACCCAGCATTTT
TRBJ2-1 NA TRBV25-1 NA CASSGRDRRGESYNEQFF TGTGCCAGCAGTGGGCGGGACAGACGAGGTGAATCCTACAATGAGCAGTTCTTC
TRBJ1-2 NA TRBV28 NA CASSAQAGTGRGGYTF TGTGCCAGCAGTGCACAAGCCGGGACTGGGAGGGGAGGCTACACCTTC
TRBJ2-1 NA TRBV27 NA CASSQTRGANEQFF TGTGCCAGCAGTCAGACCCGCGGGGCCAATGAGCAGTTCTTC